The source of this TCR beta chain is a study of shared clonotypes between healthy human individuals. General study points: Despite large depth, rarefaction showed incomplete sorted-subset sequencing.

The DNA input per sorted-subset replicate PCR was 200 ng, corresponding to around 30,000 T cell genomes. Sequenced by immunoSEQ multiplex PCR; TCRdb stores in-frame clones only, minus some. This table has about 2.2 million clones, 85% to 95% appearing once. Germline CDR1 is SGHAT and CDR2 is FQDESV (reference sequence). The length of the CDR3 is 14 residues. Trimming stripped 7 bases from V and 4 bases from J, with 13 bases between. On this clone itself: Its antigen is unidentified.

Naive CD8 isolation took CD45RO-negative cells positively selected for CCR7 and excluded terminally differentiated effector memory CD45RA+ cells. The donors were adults (healthy and HIV-negative) with no recent acute infections or vaccinations. This chain connects TRBV11-1 to TRBJ1-4; D unresolved. Sequences were obtained from naive CD8+ T cells from PBMCs. This clonotype was obtained from a man in his late teens or twenties in good health. Some clones in this sample may be carry-over from other donors' samples. Here the CDR3 reads CASTKRSGNEKLFF. CDR3 DNA sequence: TGTGCCAGCACCAAGAGGTCGGGTAATGAAAAACTGTTTTTT.